This T cell receptor beta chain was captured by sequencing in a study of T cell responses to AZD1222 COVID-19 vaccine. V lost 1 base to trimming and J lost 4 bases, with 14 bases between them. The V gene's germline CDR1 is MDHEN and CDR2 SYDVKM. This CDR3 spans 17 amino acids. Here immunoSEQ multiplex PCR was the method, and the copy in TCRdb shows in-frame clones only, minus some. The sample gives some 150,000 clones, roughly nine tenths of which show up once; more than 6.5% is in the top ten. This receptor was taken from an adult who had recovered from COVID-19. This chain uses TRBV28 with TRBJ1-6, with D maybe TRBD1 (5 bases). Material: peripheral blood, obtained after recovery from COVID-19. The CDR3 sequence is CASSLYGGRVYNSPLHF. The CDR3 DNA is TGTGCCAGCAGTTTATACGGTGGCAGGGTTTATAATTCACCCCTCCACTTT. The entire variable domain, with the rest obtained from reference TRBV28 and TRBJ1-6, is as follows: DVKVTQSSRYLVKRTGEKVFLECVQDMDHENMFWYRQDPGLGLRLIYFSYDVKMKEKGDIPEGYSVSREKKERFSLILESASTNQTSMYLCASSLYGGRVYNSPLHFGNGTRLTVT.